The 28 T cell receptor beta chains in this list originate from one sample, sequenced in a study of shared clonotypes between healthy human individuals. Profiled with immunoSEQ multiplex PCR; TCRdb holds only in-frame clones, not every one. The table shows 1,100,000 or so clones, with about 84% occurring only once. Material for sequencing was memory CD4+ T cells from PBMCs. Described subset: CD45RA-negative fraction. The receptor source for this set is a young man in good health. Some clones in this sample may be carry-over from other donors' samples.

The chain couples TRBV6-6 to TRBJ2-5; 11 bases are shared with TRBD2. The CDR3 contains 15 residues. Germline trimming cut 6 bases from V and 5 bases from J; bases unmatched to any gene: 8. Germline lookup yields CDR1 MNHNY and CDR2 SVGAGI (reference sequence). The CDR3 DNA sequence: TGTGCCAGCAGGGATAGCGGGAGGGGCAGGGAGACCCAGTACTTC. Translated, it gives CASRDSGRGRETQYF.

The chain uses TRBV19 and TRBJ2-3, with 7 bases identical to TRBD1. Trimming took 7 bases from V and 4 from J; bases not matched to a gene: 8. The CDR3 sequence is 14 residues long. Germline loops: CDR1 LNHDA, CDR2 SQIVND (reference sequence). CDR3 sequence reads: CASTLTGWADTQYF. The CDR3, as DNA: TGTGCCAGTACCCTGACAGGGTGGGCAGATACGCAGTATTTT. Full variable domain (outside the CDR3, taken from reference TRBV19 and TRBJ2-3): DGGITQSPKYLFRKEGQNVTLSCEQNLNHDAMYWYRQDPGQGLRLIYYSQIVNDFQKGDIAEGYSVSREKKESFPLTVTSAQKNPTAFYLCASTLTGWADTQYFGPGTRLTVL.

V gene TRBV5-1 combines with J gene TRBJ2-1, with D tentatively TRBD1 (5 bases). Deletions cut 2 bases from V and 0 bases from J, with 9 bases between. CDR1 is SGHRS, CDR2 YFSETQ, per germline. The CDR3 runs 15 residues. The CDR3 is CASSLRQTSYNEQFF. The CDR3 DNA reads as TGCGCCAGCAGCTTACGACAGACCTCCTACAATGAGCAGTTCTTC.

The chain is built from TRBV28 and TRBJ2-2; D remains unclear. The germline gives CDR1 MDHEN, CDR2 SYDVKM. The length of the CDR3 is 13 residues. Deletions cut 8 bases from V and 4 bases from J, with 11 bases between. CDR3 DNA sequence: TGTGCCAGCGCTAATTCGGTCACCGGGGAGCTGTTTTTT. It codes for CASANSVTGELFF.

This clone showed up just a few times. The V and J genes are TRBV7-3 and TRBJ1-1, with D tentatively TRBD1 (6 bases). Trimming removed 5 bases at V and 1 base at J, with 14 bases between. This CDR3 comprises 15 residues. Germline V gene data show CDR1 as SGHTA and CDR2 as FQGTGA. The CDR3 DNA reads TGTGCCAGCAGCCAAGGGGGAGGGGAGAACACTGAAGCTTTCTTT. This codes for CASSQGGGENTEAFF. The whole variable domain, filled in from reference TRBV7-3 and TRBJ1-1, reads GAGVSQTPSNKVTEKGKYVELRCDPISGHTALYWYRQSLGQGPEFLIYFQGTGAADDSGLPNDRFFAVRPEGSVSTLKIQRTERGDSAVYLCASSQGGGENTEAFFGQGTRLTVV.

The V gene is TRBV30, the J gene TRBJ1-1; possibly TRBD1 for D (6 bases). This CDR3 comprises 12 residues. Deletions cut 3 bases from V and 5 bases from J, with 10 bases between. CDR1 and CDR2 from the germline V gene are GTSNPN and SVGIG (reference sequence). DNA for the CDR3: TGTGCCTGGAGGGACAGCGGGACTGAAGCTTTCTTT. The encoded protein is CAWRDSGTEAFF.

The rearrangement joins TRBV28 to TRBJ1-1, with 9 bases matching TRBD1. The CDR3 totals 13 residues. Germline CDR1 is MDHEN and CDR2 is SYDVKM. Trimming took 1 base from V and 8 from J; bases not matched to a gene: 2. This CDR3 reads CASSLFGTGEAFF. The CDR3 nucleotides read TGTGCCAGCAGTTTATTTGGGACAGGGGAAGCTTTCTTT.

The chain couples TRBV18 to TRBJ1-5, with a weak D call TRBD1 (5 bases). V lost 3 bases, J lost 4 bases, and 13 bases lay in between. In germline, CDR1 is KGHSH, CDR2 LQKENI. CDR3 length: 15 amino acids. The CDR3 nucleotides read TGTGCCAGCTCACCGGTGGGGGGTAGAAATCAGCCCCAGCATTTT. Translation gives CASSPVGGRNQPQHF.

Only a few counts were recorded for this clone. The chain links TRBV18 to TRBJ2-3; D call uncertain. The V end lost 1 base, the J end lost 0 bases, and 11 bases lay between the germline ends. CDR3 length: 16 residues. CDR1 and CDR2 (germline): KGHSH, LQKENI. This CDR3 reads CASSPLAPISTDTQYF. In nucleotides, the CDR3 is TGTGCCAGCTCACCACTGGCACCCATTAGCACAGATACGCAGTATTTT.

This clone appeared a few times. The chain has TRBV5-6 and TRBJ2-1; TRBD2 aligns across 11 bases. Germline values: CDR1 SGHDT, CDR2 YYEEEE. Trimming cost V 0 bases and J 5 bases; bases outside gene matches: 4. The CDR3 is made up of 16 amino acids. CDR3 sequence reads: CASSLAGTSGNNEQFF. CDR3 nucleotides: TGTGCCAGCAGCTTGGCCGGGACTAGCGGAAACAATGAGCAGTTCTTC.

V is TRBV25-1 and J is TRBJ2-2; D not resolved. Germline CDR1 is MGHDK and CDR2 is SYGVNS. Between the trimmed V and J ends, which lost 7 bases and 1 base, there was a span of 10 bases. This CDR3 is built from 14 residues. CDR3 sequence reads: CASTQTLNTGELFF. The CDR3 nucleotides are TGTGCCAGCACTCAAACTTTGAACACCGGGGAGCTGTTTTTT.

CDR3 loop: CASSQGGAGQETQYF. DNA for the CDR3: TGTGCCAGCAGCCAAGGTGGGGCAGGGCAAGAGACCCAGTACTTC. This chain uses TRBV28 with TRBJ2-5; D possibly corresponds to TRBD1 (5 bases). The CDR3 contains 15 residues. CDR1 and CDR2 (germline): MDHEN, SYDVKM. V dropped 6 bases and J dropped 2 bases, with 16 bases sitting between them.

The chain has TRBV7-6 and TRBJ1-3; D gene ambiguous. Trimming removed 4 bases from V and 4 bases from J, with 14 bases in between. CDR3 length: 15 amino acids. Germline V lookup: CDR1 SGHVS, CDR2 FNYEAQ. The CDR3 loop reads CASSSGAFGGNTIYF. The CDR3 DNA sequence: TGTGCCAGCAGCTCAGGTGCATTTGGGGGAAACACCATATATTTT.

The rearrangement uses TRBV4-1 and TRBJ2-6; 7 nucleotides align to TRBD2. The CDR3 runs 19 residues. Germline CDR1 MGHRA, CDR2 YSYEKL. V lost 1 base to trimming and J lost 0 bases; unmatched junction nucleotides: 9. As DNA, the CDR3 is TGCGCCAGCAGCCAAGGAACCAGCGGGACGTACTCTGGGGCCAACGTCCTGACTTTC. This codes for CASSQGTSGTYSGANVLTF.

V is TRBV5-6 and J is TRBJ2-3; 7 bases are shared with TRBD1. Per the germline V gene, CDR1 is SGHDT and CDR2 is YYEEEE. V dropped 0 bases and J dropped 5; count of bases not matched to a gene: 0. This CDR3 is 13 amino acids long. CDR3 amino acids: CASSLDRGDTQYF. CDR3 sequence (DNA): TGTGCCAGCAGCTTGGACAGGGGAGATACGCAGTATTTT.

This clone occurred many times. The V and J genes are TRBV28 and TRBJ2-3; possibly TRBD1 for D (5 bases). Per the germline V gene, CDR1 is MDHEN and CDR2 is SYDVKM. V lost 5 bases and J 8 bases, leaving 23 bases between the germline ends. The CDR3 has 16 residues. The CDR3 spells CASSGGGAPPDGTQYF. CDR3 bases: TGTGCCAGCAGTGGCGGTGGGGCCCCCCCCGATGGTACGCAGTATTTT.

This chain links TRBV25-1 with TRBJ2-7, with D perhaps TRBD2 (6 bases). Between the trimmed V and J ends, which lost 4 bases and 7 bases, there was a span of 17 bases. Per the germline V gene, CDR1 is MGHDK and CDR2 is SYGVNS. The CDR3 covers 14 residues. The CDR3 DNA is TGTGCCAGCAGTGGTTCGGGGGTAACTGGGGAGCAGTACTTC. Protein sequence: CASSGSGVTGEQYF.

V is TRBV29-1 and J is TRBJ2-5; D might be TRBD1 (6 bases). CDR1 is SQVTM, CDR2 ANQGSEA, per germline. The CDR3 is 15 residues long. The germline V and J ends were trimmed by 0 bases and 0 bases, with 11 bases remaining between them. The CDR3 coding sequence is TGCAGCGTTGAAGATGGGGGCAGGTACCAAGAGACCCAGTACTTC. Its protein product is CSVEDGGRYQETQYF. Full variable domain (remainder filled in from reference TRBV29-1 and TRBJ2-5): SAVISQKPSRDICQRGTSLTIQCQVDSQVTMMFWYRQQPGQSLTLIATANQGSEATYESGFVIDKFPISRPNLTFSTLTVSNMSPEDSSIYLCSVEDGGRYQETQYFGPGTRLLVL.

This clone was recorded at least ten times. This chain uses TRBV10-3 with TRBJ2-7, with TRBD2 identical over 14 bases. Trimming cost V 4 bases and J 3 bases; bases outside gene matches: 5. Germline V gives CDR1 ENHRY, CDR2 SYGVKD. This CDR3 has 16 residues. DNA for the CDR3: TGTGCCATCAGTGGAGGGACTAGCGGGAGAGACTACGAGCAGTACTTC. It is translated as CAISGGTSGRDYEQYF.

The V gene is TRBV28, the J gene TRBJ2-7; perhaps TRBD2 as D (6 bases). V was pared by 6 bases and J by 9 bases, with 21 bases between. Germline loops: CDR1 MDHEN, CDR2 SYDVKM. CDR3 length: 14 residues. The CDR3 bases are TGTGCCAGCAGGCCAGGAGGGAATAAGCCGGGGCAGTACTTC. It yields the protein CASRPGGNKPGQYF.

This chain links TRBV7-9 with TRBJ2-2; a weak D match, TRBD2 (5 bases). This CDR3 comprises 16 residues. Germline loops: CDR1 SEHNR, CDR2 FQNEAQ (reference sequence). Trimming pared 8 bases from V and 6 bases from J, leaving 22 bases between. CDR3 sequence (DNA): TGTGCCAGCTCCGGGGAAAGGCTATTTCGGGCCGGGGAGCTGTTTTTT. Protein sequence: CASSGERLFRAGELFF. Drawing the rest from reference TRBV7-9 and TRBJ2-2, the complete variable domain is DTGVSQNPRHKITKRGQNVTFRCDPISEHNRLYWYRQTLGQGPEFLTYFQNEAQLEKSRLLSDRFSAERPKGSFSTLEIQRTEQGDSAMYLCASSGERLFRAGELFFGEGSRLTVL.

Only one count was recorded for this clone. Here the CDR3 reads CASSGPTTNEKLFF. The CDR3 DNA reads TGTGCCAGCAGCGGGCCGACAACTAATGAAAAACTGTTTTTT. The chain has TRBV9 and TRBJ1-4; D uncertain. V lost 3 bases to trimming and J lost 0 bases, with 6 bases between them. This CDR3 is 14 amino acids long. Germline-derived CDR1 and CDR2 are SGDLS and YYNGEE. Looking up the rest from reference TRBV9 and TRBJ1-4 gives the full variable domain: DSGVTQTPKHLITATGQRVTLRCSPRSGDLSVYWYQQSLDQGLQFLIQYYNGEERAKGNILERFSAQQFPDLHSELNLSSLELGDSALYFCASSGPTTNEKLFFGSGTQLSVL.

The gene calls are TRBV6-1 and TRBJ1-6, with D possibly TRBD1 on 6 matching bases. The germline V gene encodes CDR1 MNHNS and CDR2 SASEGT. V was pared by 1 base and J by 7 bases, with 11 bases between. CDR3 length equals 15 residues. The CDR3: CASSEEGGWNSPLHF. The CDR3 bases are TGTGCCAGCAGTGAAGAGGGGGGATGGAATTCACCCCTCCACTTT.

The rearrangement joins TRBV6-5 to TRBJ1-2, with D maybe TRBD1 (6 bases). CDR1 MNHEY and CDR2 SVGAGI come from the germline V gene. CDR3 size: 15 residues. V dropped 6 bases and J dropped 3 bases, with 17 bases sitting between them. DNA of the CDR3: TGTGCCAGCAGCGACCCTACCAGGGGACACTATGGCTACACCTTC. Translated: CASSDPTRGHYGYTF.

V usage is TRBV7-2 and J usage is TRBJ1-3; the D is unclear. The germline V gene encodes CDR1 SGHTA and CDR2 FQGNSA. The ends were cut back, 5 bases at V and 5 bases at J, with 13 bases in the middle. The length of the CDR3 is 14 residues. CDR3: CASSPDNGRNTIYF. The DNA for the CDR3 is TGTGCCAGCAGCCCCGACAACGGGCGAAACACCATATATTTT.

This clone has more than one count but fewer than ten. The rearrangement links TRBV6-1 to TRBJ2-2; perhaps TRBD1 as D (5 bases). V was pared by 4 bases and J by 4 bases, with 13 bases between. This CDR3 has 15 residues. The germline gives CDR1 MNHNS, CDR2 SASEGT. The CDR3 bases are TGTGCCAGCAGTGGTCCAGGGCTTTTCACCGGGGAGCTGTTTTTT. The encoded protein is CASSGPGLFTGELFF.

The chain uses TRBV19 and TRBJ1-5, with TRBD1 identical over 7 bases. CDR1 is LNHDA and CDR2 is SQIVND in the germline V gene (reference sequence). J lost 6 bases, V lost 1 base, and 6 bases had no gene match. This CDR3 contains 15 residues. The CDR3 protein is CASSIGRQGGQPQHF. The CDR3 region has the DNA TGTGCCAGTAGTATAGGTCGACAGGGTGGTCAGCCCCAGCATTTT.

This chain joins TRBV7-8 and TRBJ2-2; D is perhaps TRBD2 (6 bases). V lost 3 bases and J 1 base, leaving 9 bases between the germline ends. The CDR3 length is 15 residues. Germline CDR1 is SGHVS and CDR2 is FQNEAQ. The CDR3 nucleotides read TGTGCCAGCAGCTTCGAGCGGGTGAACACCGGGGAGCTGTTTTTT. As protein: CASSFERVNTGELFF.